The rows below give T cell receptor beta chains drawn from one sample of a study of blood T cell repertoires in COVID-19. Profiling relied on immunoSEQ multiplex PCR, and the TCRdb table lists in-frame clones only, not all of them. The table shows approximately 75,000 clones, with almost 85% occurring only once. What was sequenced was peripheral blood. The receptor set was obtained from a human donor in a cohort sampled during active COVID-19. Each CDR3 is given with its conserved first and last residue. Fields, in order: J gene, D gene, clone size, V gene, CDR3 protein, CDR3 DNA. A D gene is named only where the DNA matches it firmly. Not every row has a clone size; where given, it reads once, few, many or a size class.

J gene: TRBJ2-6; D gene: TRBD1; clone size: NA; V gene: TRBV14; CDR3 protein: CASSQLGGQGVSGANVLTF; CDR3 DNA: TGTGCCAGCAGCCAACTAGGGGGACAGGGGGTCTCTGGGGCCAACGTCCTGACTTTC
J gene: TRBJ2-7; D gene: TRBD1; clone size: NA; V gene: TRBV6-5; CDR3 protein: CASSVQGGQAYEQYF; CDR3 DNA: TGTGCCAGCAGCGTTCAAGGGGGACAGGCCTACGAGCAGTACTTC
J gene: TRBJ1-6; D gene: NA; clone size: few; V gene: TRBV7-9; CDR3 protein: CASSLARQELHF; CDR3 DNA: TGTGCCAGCAGCTTAGCAAGACAGGAACTCCACTTT
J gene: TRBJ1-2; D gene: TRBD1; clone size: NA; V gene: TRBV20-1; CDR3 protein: CSTSGGYGYTF; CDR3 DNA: TGCAGTACATCAGGGGGATATGGCTACACCTTC
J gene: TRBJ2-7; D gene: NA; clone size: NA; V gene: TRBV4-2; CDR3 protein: CASSQASQGYEQYF; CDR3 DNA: TGTGCCAGCAGCCAAGCTAGTCAGGGCTACGAGCAGTACTTC
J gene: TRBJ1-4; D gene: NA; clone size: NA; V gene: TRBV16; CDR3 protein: CASSQREFATNEKLFF; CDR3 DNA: TGTGCCAGCAGCCAACGGGAATTTGCAACTAATGAAAAACTGTTTTTT
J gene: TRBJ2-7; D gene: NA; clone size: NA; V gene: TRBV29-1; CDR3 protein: CSVGILGSEQYF; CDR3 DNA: TGCAGCGTTGGAATCCTGGGGAGCGAGCAGTACTTC
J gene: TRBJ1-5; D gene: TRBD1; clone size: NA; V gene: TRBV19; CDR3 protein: CASRPPGGQGSNQPQHF; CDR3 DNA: TGTGCCAGTAGGCCTCCGGGGGGACAGGGTAGCAATCAGCCCCAGCATTTT
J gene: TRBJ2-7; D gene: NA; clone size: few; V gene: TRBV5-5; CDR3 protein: CASSTGTGDSEQYF; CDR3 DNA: TGTGCCAGCAGCACCGGGACGGGGGATAGCGAGCAGTACTTC
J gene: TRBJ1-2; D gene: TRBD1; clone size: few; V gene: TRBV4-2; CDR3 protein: CASSPQAGQATNYGYTF; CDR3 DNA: TGTGCCAGCAGCCCCCAGGCGGGACAGGCTACTAACTATGGCTACACCTTC
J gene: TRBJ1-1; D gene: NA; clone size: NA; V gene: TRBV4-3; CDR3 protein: CASSQRRGNTEAFF; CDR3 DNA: TGCGCCAGCAGCCAACGCAGGGGGAACACTGAAGCTTTCTTT
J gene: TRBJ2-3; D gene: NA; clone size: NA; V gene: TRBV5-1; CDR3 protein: CASSLGNNQDTQYF; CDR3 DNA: TGCGCCAGCAGCTTGGGAAACAACCAGGATACGCAGTATTTT
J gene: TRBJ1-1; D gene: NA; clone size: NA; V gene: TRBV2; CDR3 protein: CASSEIGGRAAEAFF; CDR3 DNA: TGTGCCAGCAGTGAAATCGGGGGGCGCGCGGCTGAAGCTTTCTTT
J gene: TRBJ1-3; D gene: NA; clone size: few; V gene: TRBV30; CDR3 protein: CAWRVGVTIYF; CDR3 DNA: TGTGCCTGGAGGGTCGGGGTCACCATATATTTT
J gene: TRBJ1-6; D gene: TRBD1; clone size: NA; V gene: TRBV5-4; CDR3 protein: CASSLRQGPESPLHF; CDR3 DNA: TGTGCCAGCAGCCTCCGACAGGGTCCAGAATCACCCCTCCACTTT
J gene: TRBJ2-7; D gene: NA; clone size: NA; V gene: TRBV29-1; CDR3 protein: CSVAAGSYEQYF; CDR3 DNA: TGCAGCGTTGCCGCAGGGTCCTACGAGCAGTACTTC
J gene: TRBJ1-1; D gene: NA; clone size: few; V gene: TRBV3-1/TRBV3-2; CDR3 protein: CASSQETHRAFF; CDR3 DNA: TGTGCCAGCAGCCAAGAGACGCACAGGGCTTTCTTT
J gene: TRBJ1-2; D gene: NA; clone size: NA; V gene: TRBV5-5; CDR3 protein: CASSLQDGSWGYTF; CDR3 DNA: TGTGCCAGCAGCTTACAGGACGGTTCGTGGGGCTACACCTTC
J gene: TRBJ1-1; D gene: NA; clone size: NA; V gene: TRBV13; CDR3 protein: CASSLSPGVMNTEAFF; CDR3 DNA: TGTGCCAGCAGCCTATCCCCGGGGGTCATGAACACTGAAGCTTTCTTT
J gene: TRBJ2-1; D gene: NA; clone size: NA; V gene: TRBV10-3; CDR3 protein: CAISDQGYEQFF; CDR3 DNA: TGTGCCATCAGTGACCAGGGCTATGAGCAGTTCTTC
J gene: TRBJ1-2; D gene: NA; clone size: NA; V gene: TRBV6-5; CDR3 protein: CASRGSPANYGYTF; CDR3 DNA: TGTGCCAGCAGGGGCTCCCCGGCCAACTATGGCTACACCTTC
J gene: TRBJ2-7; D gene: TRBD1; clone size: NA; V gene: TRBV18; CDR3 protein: CASSPRQGIYEQYF; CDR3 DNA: TGTGCCAGCTCACCCCGACAGGGTATCTACGAGCAGTACTTC
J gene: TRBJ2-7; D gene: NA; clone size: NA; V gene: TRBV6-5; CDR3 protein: CASRGKGVSPYEQYF; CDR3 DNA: TGTGCCAGCAGAGGCAAGGGGGTGTCACCCTACGAGCAGTACTTC
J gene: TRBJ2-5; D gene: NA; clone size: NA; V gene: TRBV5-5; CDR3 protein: CASSLEAPSPQETQYF; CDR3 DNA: TGTGCCAGCAGCTTGGAAGCTCCCTCCCCCCAAGAGACCCAGTACTTC
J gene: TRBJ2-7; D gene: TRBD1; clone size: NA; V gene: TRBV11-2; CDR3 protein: CASSLADRGTSRQYF; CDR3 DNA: TGTGCCAGCAGCTTAGCCGACAGGGGGACATCACGGCAGTACTTC
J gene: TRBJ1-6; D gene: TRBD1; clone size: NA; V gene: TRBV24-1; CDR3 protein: CATRVADRVSPLHF; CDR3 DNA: TGTGCCACCAGGGTGGCGGACAGGGTTTCACCCCTCCACTTT
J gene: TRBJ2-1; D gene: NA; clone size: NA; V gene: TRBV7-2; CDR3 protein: CASSFQGTPPQFF; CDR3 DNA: TGTGCCAGCAGCTTCCAAGGGACACCCCCGCAGTTCTTC
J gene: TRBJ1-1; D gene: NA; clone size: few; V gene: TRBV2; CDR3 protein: CASLFGGTEAFF; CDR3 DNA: TGTGCCAGCTTATTCGGCGGCACTGAAGCTTTCTTT
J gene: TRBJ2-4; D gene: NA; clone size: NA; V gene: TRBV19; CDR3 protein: CASSIVSIAKNIQYF; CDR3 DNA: TGTGCCAGTAGTATAGTAAGCATAGCCAAAAACATTCAGTACTTC
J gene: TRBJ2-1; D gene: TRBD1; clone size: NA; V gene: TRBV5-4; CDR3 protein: CASSSGGSTYNEQFF; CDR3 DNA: TGTGCCAGCAGCTCAGGGGGCTCGACCTACAATGAGCAGTTCTTC
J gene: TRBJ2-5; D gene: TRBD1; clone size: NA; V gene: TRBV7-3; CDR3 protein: CASSQTGGGETQYF; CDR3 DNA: TGTGCCAGCAGCCAGACAGGGGGCGGAGAGACCCAGTACTTC
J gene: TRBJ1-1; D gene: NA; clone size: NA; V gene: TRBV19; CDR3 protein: CASSGNTEAFF; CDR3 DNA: TGTGCCAGTAGCGGGAACACTGAAGCTTTCTTT
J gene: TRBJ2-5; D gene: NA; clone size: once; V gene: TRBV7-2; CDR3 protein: CASSLDPIRIETQYF; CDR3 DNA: TGTGCCAGCAGCTTAGATCCCATCAGGATTGAGACCCAGTACTTC
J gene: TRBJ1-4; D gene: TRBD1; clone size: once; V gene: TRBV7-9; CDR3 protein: CASSNLGQGNEKLFF; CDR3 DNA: TGTGCCAGCAGCAACCTGGGACAGGGTAATGAAAAACTGTTTTTT
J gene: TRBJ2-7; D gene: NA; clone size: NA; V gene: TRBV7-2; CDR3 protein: CASSLAERLGQYF; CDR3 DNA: TGTGCCAGCAGCTTAGCGGAGAGGTTGGGGCAGTACTTC
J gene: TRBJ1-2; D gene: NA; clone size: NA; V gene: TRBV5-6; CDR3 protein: CASTKRAGVDYGYTF; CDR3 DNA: TGTGCCAGCACCAAACGAGCGGGGGTCGACTATGGCTACACCTTC
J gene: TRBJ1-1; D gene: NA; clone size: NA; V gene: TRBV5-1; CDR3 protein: CASSLWQANTEAFF; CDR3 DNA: TGCGCCAGCAGCTTATGGCAGGCGAACACTGAAGCTTTCTTT
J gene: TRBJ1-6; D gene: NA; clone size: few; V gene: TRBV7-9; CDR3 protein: CASSLPDSPLHF; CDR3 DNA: TGTGCCAGCAGCTTACCCGATTCACCCCTCCACTTT
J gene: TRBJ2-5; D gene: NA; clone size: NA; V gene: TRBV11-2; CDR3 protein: CASSFPGGLAETQYF; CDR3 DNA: TGTGCCAGCAGCTTCCCAGGGGGGTTGGCAGAGACCCAGTACTTC
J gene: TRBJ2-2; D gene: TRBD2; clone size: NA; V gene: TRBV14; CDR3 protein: CASSQRLAGPNTGELFF; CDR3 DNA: TGTGCCAGCAGCCAACGACTAGCGGGACCGAACACCGGGGAGCTGTTTTTT
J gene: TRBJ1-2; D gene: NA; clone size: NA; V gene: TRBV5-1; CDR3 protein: CASSPEGRGIGGYTF; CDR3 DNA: TGCGCCAGCAGCCCCGAAGGCAGGGGCATAGGAGGCTACACCTTC
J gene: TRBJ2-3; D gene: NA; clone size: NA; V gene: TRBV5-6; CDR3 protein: CASSLAGTRASTDTQYF; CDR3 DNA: TGTGCCAGCAGCTTGGCCGGGACTCGTGCTAGCACAGATACGCAGTATTTT